This T cell receptor beta chain stems from a study of beta chain features in type 1 diabetes. Points from the study as a whole: Among patients with Type 1 diabetes, TCRB CDR3s were moderately but significantly shorter in every one of the four CD4+ subsets.

CDR3 length: 14 amino acids. CDR1 is LGHNA and CDR2 is YSLEER in the germline V gene. V shed 3 bases and J shed 5 bases, with 10 bases lying between them. Every isolated RNA sample was fully reverse transcribed, so sequencing captured expressed TCRB transcripts. Only in-frame clones appear in the TCRdb table, and some are missing; sequencing was by immunoSEQ multiplex PCR. There are around 500,000 clones in the sample; roughly 11% occur only once, and 0.045% to 0.06% lies in the top ten. Notes on this clone: Its specificity is unknown.

Central memory, naive, regulatory and stem cell-like memory CD4+ cells were sorted by CD45RO/CCR7/CD25/CD127/CD95/CD27. The TCR originated in a woman aged 18-30 years in good health. The rearrangement uses TRBV4-3 and TRBJ1-4; no clear D. Sample: naive CD4+ T cells from blood. This CDR3 reads CASSQRAQNEKLFF. The CDR3 coding sequence is TGCGCCAGCAGCCAGAGGGCCCAGAATGAAAAACTGTTTTTT.